These 3 T cell receptor beta chains share one sample of origin, sequenced in a study of CD8 T cells in ankylosing spondylitis. Their antigens are not known. Study-wide points: A motif in TCR beta, a set of several highly homologous variants, appeared characteristic of ankylosing spondylitis blood.

TCRdb reanalysed the 5' RACE reads using MiXCR and keeps one entry per CDR3 protein. The data show about 450,000 distinct CDR3 sequences, about 25% seen once. The sequenced material came from blood, either unsorted or a sorted T cell fraction (not recorded which). These receptors came from a male donor with ankylosing spondylitis.

The rearrangement uses TRBV6-1 and TRBJ2-5; TRBD2 aligns across 9 bases. The ends lost 5 bases at V and 3 bases at J; junction bases unmatched: 7. This CDR3 has 15 amino acids. Germline values: CDR1 MNHNS, CDR2 SASEGT. CDR3 in amino acids: CASSRAGGREETQYF. DNA of the CDR3: TGTGCCAGCAGTAGAGCGGGAGGCCGGGAAGAGACCCAGTACTTC.

This clonotype was observed a few times. The rearrangement joins TRBV20-1 to TRBJ2-3; TRBD2 matches at 9 bases. The V segment lost 6 bases and the J segment 0 bases; nucleotides outside the gene matches: 4. The germline V gene encodes CDR1 DFQATT and CDR2 SNEGSKA (reference sequence). CDR3 length: 14 amino acids. The CDR3 coding sequence is TGCAGTGCCCCACTAGCGGGCAGCACAGATACGCAGTATTTT. This sequence encodes CSAPLAGSTDTQYF.

The V gene is TRBV12-3 or TRBV12-4, the J gene TRBJ1-1, with D tentatively TRBD1 (6 bases). This CDR3 comprises 13 residues. V was clipped by 3 bases and J by 5 bases, with 10 bases between them. CDR3 residues: CASSFQGRTEAFF. CDR3 sequence (DNA): TGTGCCAGCAGTTTTCAGGGGCGTACTGAAGCTTTCTTT.